This TCR beta chain comes out of a study of technical replicates of blood from a few donors. TCRdb keeps only in-frame clones here, not all; method: immunoSEQ multiplex PCR. Of fewer than 80,000 clones in the sample, approximately 89% were seen once. Germline V gene lookup returns CDR1 LNHDA and CDR2 SQIVND (reference sequence). The CDR3 consists of 14 residues. The junction had 9 bases not matched to a gene; V was cut back by 10 bases and J by 5 bases. The sequencing input was PBMCs. The TCR comes from a human donor in good health. Some clones in this sample may be carry-over from other donors' samples. The chain is built from TRBV19 and TRBJ2-2, with 8 nucleotides matching TRBD1. CDR3 amino acids: CATPDRERTGELFF. CDR3 nucleotides: TGTGCCACCCCGGACAGGGAGCGGACCGGGGAGCTGTTTTTT.